The 32 T cell receptor beta chains below were found in one sample sequenced in a study of T-cell reconstitution after alpha-beta-depleted transplantation in children. TCRbeta library preparation incorporated unique molecular identifiers. TCRdb ran MiXCR on the PCR reads and lists one entry per CDR3 protein. The profile covers roughly 120,000 distinct CDR3 sequences, with under 13% appearing a single time and about 8.8% taken by the ten largest. The specimen comprised PBMCs from the stem cell graft donor, sampled from the stem cell graft. The receptors stem from a human donor who donated a stem cell graft to a child with acute lymphoblastic leukemia.

This chain joins TRBV4-2 and TRBJ2-1; 13 nucleotides match TRBD2. The trim removed 4 bases at V and 0 bases at J, leaving 9 bases unmatched. CDR3 length equals 19 residues. The germline V gene has CDR1 LGHNA and CDR2 YNFKEQ. Here the CDR3 reads CASSPRTSGGLSSYNEQFF. CDR3 coding DNA: TGTGCCAGCAGCCCAAGGACTAGCGGGGGCCTGAGCTCCTACAATGAGCAGTTCTTC.

In this sample, this clonotype turned up many times. The CDR3 is CASSQDGTGRSYNEQFF. CDR3 sequence (DNA): TGTGCCAGCAGCCAAGATGGGACAGGTCGGTCCTACAATGAGCAGTTCTTC. This rearrangement joins TRBV4-2 to TRBJ2-1; 8 bases align to TRBD1. The CDR3 runs to 17 residues. V shed 0 bases, J shed 1 base, and the junction held 5 bases outside the gene matches. CDR1 is LGHNA, CDR2 YNFKEQ, per germline.

The sample holds many counts of this clonotype. The rearrangement joins TRBV20-1 to TRBJ2-2; D not resolved. CDR3 length: 16 amino acids. V lost 5 bases and J lost 6, with 22 bases in between. Germline lookup yields CDR1 DFQATT and CDR2 SNEGSKA (reference sequence). This CDR3 reads CSADKSSSGMAGELFF. CDR3 nucleotide sequence: TGCAGTGCTGATAAGTCTAGTTCTGGAATGGCCGGGGAGCTGTTTTTT.

This clonotype was seen many times. The rearrangement links TRBV27 to TRBJ2-7; 7 bases agree with TRBD1. Germline CDR1 is MNHEY and CDR2 is SMNVEV (reference sequence). The V segment lost 0 bases and the J segment 2 bases; nucleotides outside the gene matches: 10. This CDR3 region has 17 residues. The CDR3 coding sequence is TGTGCCAGCAGTTTATCGGACAGGCCCTCGCCCCCCTACGAGCAGTACTTC. The encoded protein is CASSLSDRPSPPYEQYF.

This clonotype was seen at least ten times. V usage is TRBV5-5 and J usage is TRBJ2-1, with 10 bases matching TRBD2. V dropped 0 bases and J dropped 9; count of bases not matched to a gene: 6. The CDR3 loop spans 15 amino acids. CDR1 and CDR2 from the germline V gene are SGHKS and YYEKEE (reference sequence). The CDR3 DNA reads TGTGCCAGCAGCTTGGTGACTAGCGGGCTAGGTGAGCAGTTCTTC. Translated, it gives CASSLVTSGLGEQFF. Drawing the rest from reference TRBV5-5 and TRBJ2-1, the complete variable domain is DAGVTQSPTHLIKTRGQQVTLRCSPISGHKSVSWYQQVLGQGPQFIFQYYEKEERGRGNFPDRFSARQFPNYSSELNVNALLLGDSALYLCASSLVTSGLGEQFFGPGTRLTVL.

This clonotype came up many times. This chain connects TRBV12-3 or TRBV12-4 to TRBJ1-2; TRBD1 matches 11 bases. The V and J ends lost 7 bases and 3 bases, in that order; junction bases with no gene match: 4. The CDR3 extends over 14 amino acids. CDR3 sequence (DNA): TGTGCCAGCACCGGGGACAGGGGGTACTATGGCTACACCTTC. Its translation is CASTGDRGYYGYTF.

This clonotype has ten or more counts. The chain recombines TRBV7-2 with TRBJ2-5; D is possibly TRBD1 or TRBD2 (5 bases each). The CDR3 totals 16 residues. V was pared by 5 bases and J by 2 bases, with 18 bases between. Germline loops: CDR1 SGHTA, CDR2 FQGNSA. For the CDR3, the DNA is TGTGCCAGCAGCCCCGGGTGGGGGATCGAACAAGAGACCCAGTACTTC. Translated: CASSPGWGIEQETQYF.

This clonotype has a count of ten or more. The V and J genes are TRBV25-1 and TRBJ1-1; D is uncertain. Germline CDR1 MGHDK, CDR2 SYGVNS. Trimming removed 8 bases from V and 6 bases from J, with 10 bases in between. This CDR3 is built from 11 residues. The CDR3 is CASGELPEAFF. The CDR3 DNA reads as TGTGCCAGCGGGGAATTGCCTGAAGCTTTCTTT.

This clonotype was observed many times. This rearrangement joins TRBV27 to TRBJ2-7; TRBD2 aligns across 11 bases. In germline, CDR1 is MNHEY, CDR2 SMNVEV (reference sequence). Trimming at V came to 5 bases and at J to 6 bases, leaving 3 bases not matched to a gene. The CDR3 sequence is 13 residues long. This CDR3 reads CASSLAGGFEQYF. CDR3 nucleotides: TGTGCCAGCAGTCTAGCGGGAGGCTTCGAGCAGTACTTC.

This clonotype has a handful of counts. The V and J genes are TRBV3-1 and TRBJ2-7, with D tentatively TRBD2 (5 bases). The CDR3 is 13 residues long. From germline, CDR1 is LGHDT and CDR2 YNNKEL (reference sequence). Trimming took 0 bases from V and 7 from J, leaving 10 bases between them. CDR3 DNA: TGTGCCAGCAGCCAAGATGAGACTAAGGAGCAGTACTTC. Translating it yields CASSQDETKEQYF.

This clonotype was found many times. The chain carries TRBV7-8 and TRBJ1-5, with D maybe TRBD1 (5 bases). CDR3 length: 16 amino acids. V shed 2 bases and J shed 0 bases, with 11 bases lying between them. Germline V gene sequence: CDR1 SGHVS, CDR2 FQNEAQ. DNA of the CDR3: TGTGCCAGCAGCTTATGGGACCTCTATAGCAATCAGCCCCAGCATTTT. Its translation: CASSLWDLYSNQPQHF.

This clonotype was recorded many times. This chain connects TRBV11-2 to TRBJ1-6; TRBD1 might be the D (6 bases). The V gene lost 3 bases and the J gene lost 7 bases, with 22 bases spanning the gap. CDR1 and CDR2 (germline): SGHAT, FQNNGV. The CDR3 covers 18 residues. CDR3 sequence reads: CASSLSPGHTNRNSPLHF. Written as DNA, the CDR3 is TGTGCCAGCAGCTTGAGTCCGGGACATACGAACAGAAATTCACCCCTCCACTTT.

Ten or more counts support this clonotype. This chain links TRBV4-2 with TRBJ2-7; possible D gene TRBD2, 6 bases. The CDR3 sequence is 15 residues long. From germline, CDR1 is LGHNA and CDR2 YNFKEQ. Trimming left V 0 bases short and J 7 bases short, with 16 bases between. DNA of the CDR3: TGTGCCAGCAGCCAAGATCAGGCGGGGAACGGGGAGCAGTACTTC. Protein: CASSQDQAGNGEQYF.

This clonotype was counted at least ten times. The chain employs TRBV29-1 and TRBJ2-7; D possibly corresponds to TRBD1 (6 bases). Trimming left V 6 bases short and J 0 bases short, with 6 bases between. This CDR3 has 11 residues. Germline V gives CDR1 SQVTM, CDR2 ANQGSEA. The CDR3 spells CSVGASYEQYF. The DNA of the CDR3 is TGCAGCGTGGGGGCCTCCTACGAGCAGTACTTC.

This clonotype showed up many times. The chain is built from TRBV4-3 and TRBJ2-7; maybe TRBD2 (5 bases). Germline V CDR1 and CDR2: LGHNA, YSLEER. V shed 5 bases and J shed 2 bases, with 13 bases lying between them. The length of the CDR3 is 14 residues. This CDR3 is CASSSLESPYEQYF. As DNA, the CDR3 is TGCGCCAGCAGCTCACTAGAGTCCCCCTACGAGCAGTACTTC.

This clonotype has at least ten counts. The CDR3 nucleotides are TGTGCCAGCTCACCGGGGACCCCGGGAAGGGAGACCCAGTACTTC. Translating it yields CASSPGTPGRETQYF. The chain recombines TRBV18 with TRBJ2-5; D is tentatively TRBD1 or TRBD2 (5 bases each). V was clipped by 3 bases and J by 5 bases, with 16 bases between them. Germline V gene lookup returns CDR1 KGHSH and CDR2 LQKENI. The CDR3 covers 15 residues.

V gene TRBV7-9 combines with J gene TRBJ1-1; 9 positions match TRBD1. The V gene end was trimmed by 5 bases and the J gene end by 4 bases; junction bases not matched to a gene: 8. Germline loops: CDR1 SEHNR, CDR2 FQNEAQ (reference sequence). The CDR3 has 15 amino acids. CDR3 in amino acids: CASSPDRGVFTEAFF. CDR3 nucleotides: TGTGCCAGCAGCCCGGACAGGGGAGTTTTCACTGAAGCTTTCTTT.

V and J are TRBV6-1 and TRBJ1-2, with D tentatively TRBD1 (5 bases). Germline assignment: CDR1 MNHNS and CDR2 SASEGT. V gave up 7 bases and J gave up 0 bases, with 12 bases separating them. The CDR3 runs 14 residues. CDR3 amino acids: CASTLGGSNYGYTF. CDR3 DNA sequence: TGTGCCAGCACCCTTGGGGGTTCTAACTATGGCTACACCTTC.

The table lists this clonotype with many counts. V and J are TRBV28 and TRBJ2-4, with D possibly TRBD1 on 5 matching bases. This CDR3 comprises 19 residues. Germline assignment: CDR1 MDHEN and CDR2 SYDVKM. Trimming took 0 bases from V and 0 from J, leaving 18 bases between them. CDR3 nucleotides: TGTGCCAGCAGTTTATGCAGGGTACCATATTCGCTAGCCAAAAACATTCAGTACTTC. Translation: CASSLCRVPYSLAKNIQYF. Looking up the rest from reference TRBV28 and TRBJ2-4 gives the full variable domain: DVKVTQSSRYLVKRTGEKVFLECVQDMDHENMFWYRQDPGLGLRLIYFSYDVKMKEKGDIPEGYSVSREKKERFSLILESASTNQTSMYLCASSLCRVPYSLAKNIQYFGAGTRLSVL.

This clonotype was seen many times. This chain joins TRBV2 and TRBJ1-2, with 9 bases identical to TRBD1. Germline V gene sequence: CDR1 SNHLY, CDR2 FYNNEI. The junction had 9 bases not matched to a gene; V was cut back by 2 bases and J by 8 bases. This CDR3 is built from 15 residues. The CDR3 bases are TGTGCCAGCAGTGAAACGACAGGGGGGGGTCCAGGCTACACCTTC. Encoded protein: CASSETTGGGPGYTF.

This clonotype was found many times. This sequence joins TRBV5-6 and TRBJ2-3; D unclear. Trimming took 2 bases from V and 5 from J, leaving 3 bases between them. This CDR3 has 11 residues. The germline V gene has CDR1 SGHDT and CDR2 YYEEEE. The CDR3 region has the DNA TGTGCCAGCAGCTTTCGAGATACGCAGTATTTT. Translating gives CASSFRDTQYF.

This clonotype was counted at least ten times. The V gene is TRBV11-2, the J gene TRBJ2-5; 12 bases are a match to TRBD2. This CDR3 has 18 amino acids. Per the germline V gene, CDR1 is SGHAT and CDR2 is FQNNGV. J was trimmed by 7 bases and V by 0 bases; bases with no gene match: 12. The CDR3, as DNA: TGTGCCAGCAGCTTAGAGTCTAGCGGGAGGGCCCGGGCAGGGACCCAGTACTTC. Amino acids: CASSLESSGRARAGTQYF.

This clonotype was counted ten times or more. V and J are TRBV20-1 and TRBJ1-3, with 10 bases fitting TRBD1. This CDR3 spans 16 amino acids. CDR1 and CDR2 from the germline V gene are DFQATT and SNEGSKA (reference sequence). The trim removed 2 bases at V and 2 bases at J, leaving 6 bases unmatched. DNA of the CDR3: TGCAGTGCTAGACTCGTGACAGGGGGCACTGGAAACACCATATATTTT. Its translation is CSARLVTGGTGNTIYF.

This clonotype was picked up a small number of times. The V call is TRBV25-1, the J call TRBJ2-7; 8 nucleotides match TRBD1. Losses at the gene ends were 6 bases for V and 2 bases for J; bases not matched to a gene: 12. The CDR3 consists of 16 residues. In germline, CDR1 is MGHDK, CDR2 SYGVNS. CDR3 region: CASSSTRDRRPYEQYF. For the CDR3, the DNA is TGTGCCAGCAGCAGTACCCGGGACAGGCGACCCTACGAGCAGTACTTC.

This clonotype occurred many times. V and J are TRBV9 and TRBJ2-4; 7 bases agree with TRBD2. The CDR3 is made up of 16 amino acids. Germline V gene lookup returns CDR1 SGDLS and CDR2 YYNGEE. Unmatched junction bases numbered 3, after V lost 0 bases and J lost 0 bases. The CDR3 DNA reads TGTGCCAGCAGCGTAGGTGGGGGGGTAGCCAAAAACATTCAGTACTTC. Its protein product is CASSVGGGVAKNIQYF.

This clonotype has at least ten counts. J is TRBJ1-4 and V is TRBV7-9; D remains unclear. The CDR3 covers 14 residues. Germline loops: CDR1 SEHNR, CDR2 FQNEAQ (reference sequence). Trimming shortened V by 2 bases and J by 0 bases, and 4 bases separated the two germline ends. This CDR3 is CASSLPPTNEKLFF. CDR3 coding DNA: TGTGCCAGCAGCTTACCCCCAACTAATGAAAAACTGTTTTTT.

This clonotype came up many times. The rearrangement links TRBV5-5 to TRBJ1-3, with D possibly being TRBD1 (6 bases). The germline V gene encodes CDR1 SGHKS and CDR2 YYEKEE (reference sequence). Deletions cut 2 bases from V and 0 bases from J, with 9 bases between. This CDR3 is built from 15 residues. This CDR3 reads CASSFGQNSGNTIYF. The CDR3 DNA is TGTGCCAGCAGCTTCGGACAGAACTCTGGAAACACCATATATTTT.

This clonotype was detected many times. The chain has TRBV27 and TRBJ2-1; D is possibly TRBD2 (5 bases). The V gene lost 6 bases and the J gene lost 1 base, with 10 bases spanning the gap. From germline, CDR1 is MNHEY and CDR2 SMNVEV (reference sequence). The CDR3 contains 14 residues. The CDR3 DNA reads TGTGCCAGCAGCTTACTAGAATCCTACAATGAGCAGTTCTTC. Residues: CASSLLESYNEQFF.

This rearrangement joins TRBV21-1 to TRBJ2-7; the table's D gene call, TRBD1, was not cross checked with the DNA. TRBV21-1 has pseudogene status. The CDR3 contains 15 residues. This chain's CDR3 is CASSSPPRQGNEQYF. Here the CDR3 DNA reads TGTGCCAGCAGCAGCCCCCCCAGACAGGGGAACGAGCAGTACTTC.

This clonotype was counted many times. The chain carries TRBV6-2 or TRBV6-3 and TRBJ1-2; 7 bases match TRBD1. The CDR3 covers 16 residues. Losses at the gene ends were 6 bases for V and 0 bases for J; bases not matched to a gene: 10. Germline-derived CDR1 and CDR2 are MNHEY and SVGEGT. Here the CDR3 DNA reads TGTGCCAGCAGCCGAACGGACAGGTCGTCTAACTATGGCTACACCTTC. Protein product: CASSRTDRSSNYGYTF.

Points on this clonotype: This may arise from a read error, as a much more abundant clone is one base away. The chain uses TRBV6-1 and TRBJ2-3; 9 bases line up with TRBD2. This CDR3 contains 15 residues. V was pared by 8 bases and J by 4 bases, with 10 bases of the junction left unmatched. Germline lookup yields CDR1 MNHNS and CDR2 SASEGT. The CDR3 nucleotides are TGTGCCAGCCATAGCGGGAGAGGTAGCCCAGATACGCAGTATTTT. The encoded protein is CASHSGRGSPDTQYF.

The sample holds many counts of this clonotype. The chain links TRBV25-1 to TRBJ2-1; D assignment may be TRBD1 or TRBD2 (5 bases each). Trimming pared 7 bases from V and 1 base from J, leaving 17 bases between. Per germline, CDR1 MGHDK and CDR2 SYGVNS. This CDR3 has 16 residues. CDR3 nucleotide sequence: TGTGCCAGCATCGGGCGACAGAGGGGATCCTACAATGAGCAGTTCTTC. Its protein is CASIGRQRGSYNEQFF.